Listed here is a single TCR beta chain. Trimming pared 6 bases from V and 0 bases from J, leaving 12 bases between. Germline lookup yields CDR1 MNHEY and CDR2 SMNVEV (reference sequence). This CDR3 comprises 15 residues. This entry comes from a study of blood T cell repertoires in COVID-19. Study information: Specimens from acute and convalescent COVID-19 originated in the United States, Italy and Spain. PBMCs, B-cell-depleted T cells, or T cells were the source of the cDNA or gDNA that made up the material.

Source study methods: By means of reference gene primer amplification, nucleated cell counts were estimated. Measured with immunoSEQ multiplex PCR; TCRdb has only the in-frame clones, and not every one. V, J and clone size were drawn from that table, and D and trimming were deduced from the DNA. The sample consists of approximately 360,000 clones, approximately 88% of them appearing once. The chain joins TRBV27 to TRBJ1-5; D is ambiguous. Material: peripheral blood. The receptor's source is a man aged 40-49 years with acute or convalescent COVID-19. The CDR3 loop is CASSYDRSSNQPQHF. The CDR3 DNA reads as TGTGCCAGCAGCTATGATCGTTCTAGCAATCAGCCCCAGCATTTT.